The 21 T cell receptor beta chains reported below all come from one sample, sequenced in a study of T cells in Graves' hyperthyroidism and ophthalmopathy. Amplified TCR beta CDR3 regions came from RNA transcripts. The TCR CDR3 was amplified in a first-round RT-PCR using the HTBI primer set. TCRdb re-called the multiplex PCR reads with MiXCR, one entry per CDR3 protein. There are about 640,000 distinct CDR3 sequences in the sample; just under 45% occur only once, and roughly 6.5% lies in the top ten. Sequencing was done on a sample of peripheral blood or thyroid tissue (not recorded which). The receptors derive from an adult man with Graves' disease, either hyperthyroidism or ophthalmopathy (not recorded which).

In this sample, this clonotype turned up a few times. This rearrangement joins TRBV2 to TRBJ2-5; perhaps TRBD1 as D (5 bases). Germline V gene sequence: CDR1 SNHLY, CDR2 FYNNEI. This CDR3 has 14 amino acids. V lost 3 bases and J 5 bases, leaving 13 bases between the germline ends. DNA for the CDR3: TGTGCCAGCAGTGATAGCAGGGTTGGGGAGACCCAGTACTTC. Translating it yields CASSDSRVGETQYF.

The chain is built from TRBV7-9 and TRBJ1-1; D uncertain. This CDR3 is built from 13 residues. Per the germline V gene, CDR1 is SEHNR and CDR2 is FQNEAQ (reference sequence). Trimming took 6 bases from V and 0 from J, leaving 8 bases between them. This chain's CDR3 is CASRQLLNTEAFF. DNA of the CDR3: TGTGCCAGCAGACAGCTTTTGAACACTGAAGCTTTCTTT.

The chain couples TRBV2 to TRBJ1-5, with 8 nucleotides matching TRBD1. Trimming cost V 7 bases and J 5 bases; bases outside gene matches: 13. The CDR3 is 16 residues long. Germline loops: CDR1 SNHLY, CDR2 FYNNEI. The CDR3 spells CASKGPAGGQDQPQHF. The CDR3 coding sequence is TGTGCCAGCAAGGGACCAGCAGGGGGCCAGGATCAGCCCCAGCATTTT.

The gene calls are TRBV6-5 and TRBJ1-6; unclear D gene. Between the trimmed V and J ends, which lost 5 bases and 9 bases, there was a span of 14 bases. CDR3 length: 14 residues. CDR1 and CDR2 (germline): MNHEY, SVGAGI. The CDR3 DNA sequence: TGTGCCAGCAGTGAAGGATCGGTTCGTTCACCCCTCCACTTT. The encoded protein is CASSEGSVRSPLHF.

The V and J genes are TRBV20-1 and TRBJ1-5; perhaps TRBD1 as D (6 bases). The CDR3 consists of 13 residues. Germline CDR1 is DFQATT and CDR2 is SNEGSKA (reference sequence). V shed 0 bases and J shed 9 bases, with 12 bases lying between them. CDR3 in DNA: TGCAGTGCTAGAGAGAACAGGGTTCGGCCCCAGCATTTT. It codes for CSARENRVRPQHF.

The V call is TRBV25-1, the J call TRBJ1-4; TRBD1 matches 8 bases. Germline lookup yields CDR1 MGHDK and CDR2 SYGVNS. V shed 3 bases and J 8 bases; nucleotides not matched to a gene: 11. The CDR3 consists of 16 residues. The CDR3 DNA reads TGTGCCAGCAGTGAGGGGACAGGAGGGCCGGGGGAAAAACTGTTTTTT. Translation gives CASSEGTGGPGEKLFF.

Worth noting for this clonotype: A read error may explain this, as a much larger clone is one base away. V and J are TRBV12-3 or TRBV12-4 and TRBJ2-7; D is unresolved. The CDR3 extends over 14 amino acids. The V end lost 6 bases, the J end lost 6 bases, and 18 bases lay between the germline ends. As DNA, the CDR3 is TGTGCCAGCAGCCGCCAGACCCTTCCTTCCGAGCAGTACTTC. Translation gives CASSRQTLPSEQYF.

In nucleotides, the CDR3 is TGTGCCAGTAGACCCTCGGGAGCTCAAGAGACCCAGTACTTC. This gives the protein CASRPSGAQETQYF. The V call is TRBV19, the J call TRBJ2-5; D is possibly TRBD2 (6 bases). Germline V lookup: CDR1 LNHDA, CDR2 SQIVND (reference sequence). Deletions cut 6 bases from V and 2 bases from J, with 13 bases between. The CDR3 runs to 14 residues.

Concerning this clonotype: This may be a read error: a much more frequent sequence differs by one nucleotide. The chain links TRBV7-9 to TRBJ1-1, with D uncertain. Per germline, CDR1 SEHNR and CDR2 FQNEAQ (reference sequence). The CDR3 is made up of 12 amino acids. In DNA form, the CDR3 reads TGTGCCGGCAGCTTAGACACGGATGAAGCTTTCTTT. Protein sequence: CAGSLDTDEAFF. The full variable domain, rest sourced from reference TRBV7-9 and TRBJ1-1, is DTGVSQNPRHKITKRGQNVTFRCDPISEHNRLYWYRQTLGQGPEFLTYFQNEAQLEKSRLLSDRFSAERPKGSFSTLEIQRTEQGDSAMYLCAGSLDTDEAFFGQGTRLTVV.

The rearrangement joins TRBV7-8 to TRBJ1-5; TRBD1 matches at 7 bases. The CDR3 has 14 residues. J lost 3 bases, V lost 5 bases, and 4 bases had no gene match. Germline lookup yields CDR1 SGHVS and CDR2 FQNEAQ. The CDR3 DNA sequence: TGTGCCAGCAGCCCCCAGGGGGACAATCAGCCCCAGCATTTT. Translation: CASSPQGDNQPQHF.

The V call is TRBV7-2, the J call TRBJ2-7; D not certain. V was shortened by 4 bases and J by 2 bases, with 12 bases between the two germline ends. Germline V gene sequence: CDR1 SGHTA, CDR2 FQGNSA. CDR3 length: 14 amino acids. The CDR3 loop reads CASSSGAYTYEQYF. The CDR3 DNA reads TGTGCCAGCAGCTCAGGAGCTTACACCTACGAGCAGTACTTC.

This chain links TRBV7-9 with TRBJ1-2; 7 nucleotides line up with TRBD1. CDR1 SEHNR and CDR2 FQNEAQ come from the germline V gene (reference sequence). CDR3 length: 14 residues. V shed 5 bases, J shed 8 bases, and the junction held 11 bases outside the gene matches. For the CDR3, the DNA is TGTGCCAGCAGCATAGAAACAGGGGAGAGGGGCTACACCTTC. Amino acids: CASSIETGERGYTF.

A few counts support this clonotype. The chain joins TRBV2 to TRBJ2-7; TRBD2 matches 13 bases. The CDR3 has 15 amino acids. The V and J ends lost 6 bases and 5 bases, in that order; junction bases with no gene match: 7. The germline gives CDR1 SNHLY, CDR2 FYNNEI. CDR3 sequence: CASRDTSGREDEQYF. In DNA form, the CDR3 reads TGTGCCAGCAGGGACACTAGCGGGAGGGAGGACGAGCAGTACTTC.

The chain combines TRBV2 with TRBJ2-5; no clear D gene. This CDR3 has 9 residues. The V end was cut by 6 bases, the J end by 7 bases, with 3 bases between. CDR1 and CDR2 from the germline V gene are SNHLY and FYNNEI. CDR3: CASSMTQYF. The CDR3 region has the DNA TGTGCCAGCAGCATGACCCAGTACTTC.

This clonotype showed up many times. This chain connects TRBV29-1 to TRBJ1-5, with a weak D call TRBD1 (6 bases). This CDR3 is built from 13 residues. CDR1 is SQVTM, CDR2 ANQGSEA, per germline. V lost 6 bases and J lost 1, with 10 bases in between. The CDR3 region is CSVGHKSNQPQHF. In DNA, the CDR3 is TGCAGCGTGGGACACAAAAGCAATCAGCCCCAGCATTTT.

This chain connects TRBV25-1 to TRBJ1-1; 7 nucleotides agree with TRBD1. The CDR3 loop spans 13 amino acids. The germline V gene has CDR1 MGHDK and CDR2 SYGVNS. V shed 8 bases and J 1 base; nucleotides not matched to a gene: 4. Here the CDR3 DNA reads TGTGCCAGCGGGACAGTTTCGAACACTGAAGCTTTCTTT. It is translated as CASGTVSNTEAFF.

This chain connects TRBV7-2 to TRBJ2-5; D is perhaps TRBD1 (5 bases). Germline CDR1 SGHTA, CDR2 FQGNSA. The CDR3 loop spans 15 amino acids. V lost 5 bases and J lost 5, with 18 bases in between. The CDR3 DNA reads TGTGCCAGCAGCAGTGCAGGGAAAGTGGGGGAGACCCAGTACTTC. Amino acid sequence: CASSSAGKVGETQYF.

This clonotype occurred many times. The gene calls are TRBV7-9 and TRBJ2-7, with D hard to call. The CDR3 totals 13 residues. Germline lookup yields CDR1 SEHNR and CDR2 FQNEAQ (reference sequence). V dropped 1 base and J dropped 3 bases, with 7 bases sitting between them. The CDR3 DNA reads TGTGCCAGCAGCTTAGACTGGGGCTACGAGCAGTACTTC. Protein: CASSLDWGYEQYF.

This clonotype occurred a few times. The chain recombines TRBV20-1 with TRBJ1-1, with D hard to call. The CDR3 extends over 14 amino acids. Trimming took 0 bases from V and 2 from J, leaving 10 bases between them. CDR1 DFQATT and CDR2 SNEGSKA come from the germline V gene (reference sequence). CDR3 nucleotides: TGCAGTGCTAGAGACGAAGGGTTTAACACTGAAGCTTTCTTT. This sequence encodes CSARDEGFNTEAFF.

At least ten counts were recorded for this clonotype. This chain connects TRBV10-2 to TRBJ1-5, with D possibly being TRBD1 (6 bases). V lost 2 bases and J 2 bases, leaving 7 bases between the germline ends. The V gene's germline CDR1 is WSHSY and CDR2 SAAADI. This CDR3 contains 14 residues. This CDR3 reads CASSEKGGNQPQHF. The CDR3 DNA reads as TGCGCCAGCAGTGAGAAGGGGGGCAATCAGCCCCAGCATTTT.

The V and J genes are TRBV7-9 and TRBJ2-7, with 9 bases lining up with TRBD1. The CDR3 length is 15 residues. J lost 3 bases, V lost 4 bases, and 7 bases had no gene match. The germline V gene encodes CDR1 SEHNR and CDR2 FQNEAQ (reference sequence). The CDR3 nucleotides read TGTGCCAGCAGCTCCGCAGACAGGGGGGACTACGAGCAGTACTTC. Protein sequence: CASSSADRGDYEQYF.